This entry is about one T cell receptor (beta chain). Its antigen remains unknown. Tagging with unique molecular identifiers was a feature of the TCR beta cDNA libraries. One entry per CDR3 protein, called by TCRdb with MiXCR from the PCR reads. The repertoire holds 350,000 to 500,000 distinct CDR3 sequences, with approximately 42% as singletons. The sample originates from a study of post-analysis software for immune sequencing data. Study at large: Clinical courses comprised relapsing-remitting, secondary progressive and progressive-relapsing multiple sclerosis.

General study points: A few TRBV segments appeared more often in patients than in controls, and TRBV5-6, TRBV5-1 and TRBV20-1 were among these. By F measure, strong co-clustering occurred among samples prepared in the same batch. For normalized Chao1 diversity, multiple sclerosis patients scored significantly lower than controls did.

Germline V gene sequence: CDR1 MDHEN, CDR2 SYDVKM. The CDR3 has 17 amino acids. Trimming cost V 5 bases and J 0 bases; bases outside gene matches: 12. V gene TRBV28 combines with J gene TRBJ2-7; TRBD2 agrees at 8 bases. The receptor was derived from a girl under 10 years old with multiple sclerosis. The sequenced material came from blood. The CDR3 DNA is TGTGCCAGCAGTCTTCGTAGCGGGACCTATTCCTCCTACGAGCAGTACTTC. This codes for CASSLRSGTYSSYEQYF. Full variable domain (outside the CDR3, taken from reference TRBV28 and TRBJ2-7): DVKVTQSSRYLVKRTGEKVFLECVQDMDHENMFWYRQDPGLGLRLIYFSYDVKMKEKGDIPEGYSVSREKKERFSLILESASTNQTSMYLCASSLRSGTYSSYEQYFGPGTRLTVT.